Detailed here is one T cell receptor (beta chain). Its antigen is still unknown. The record originates from a study of T-cell memory formation after mild COVID-19. On the study more broadly: Largely donor-specific TCR clusters were found.

MiXCR, applied by TCRdb to the 5' RACE reads, yields one record per CDR3 protein. Found here are about 390,000 distinct CDR3 sequences, roughly 15% of them singletons; the top ten hold 20% to 25%. Trimming took off 0 bases at V and 2 bases at J, with 13 bases between the two ends. The CDR3 is 17 residues long. In germline, CDR1 is MRHNA, CDR2 SNTAGT. Findings of the study overall: Clones which contracted sat mainly in CM and EM if CD4+, and in EMRA if CD8+.

What was sequenced was PBMCs or a T cell subset sorted from them (not recorded which). V is TRBV6-4 and J is TRBJ2-2; D assignment may be TRBD1 or TRBD2 (5 bases each). This receptor was identified in a man in his late teens or twenties who had mild COVID-19 (a few samples of this study predate the infection). Cell type and time point are not known. CDR3 in DNA: TGTGCCAGCAGTGACTCGGGGGTGAGGGGAAACACCGGGGAGCTGTTTTTT. Translation: CASSDSGVRGNTGELFF.